The 13 T cell receptor beta chains reported below all come from one sample, sequenced in a study of blood T cell repertoires in COVID-19. Data came from immunoSEQ multiplex PCR; TCRdb stores just in-frame clones and leaves some out. Among some 60,000 clones, around nine tenths were seen once, and the ten largest hold 0.95% to 1.5%. The sample taken for sequencing was peripheral blood. The receptors shown here come from a man aged 55 to 69 with acute or convalescent COVID-19.

The chain uses TRBV3-1 (or the pseudogene TRBV3-2) and TRBJ1-2; the D gene is possibly TRBD1 (6 bases). The CDR3 runs to 14 residues. Trimming stripped 0 bases from V and 6 bases from J, with 11 bases between. The germline gives CDR1 LGHDT, CDR2 YNNKEL (reference sequence). The DNA of the CDR3 is TGTGCCAGCAGCCAAGACCCGGACAGAAATGGCTACACCTTC. Translation: CASSQDPDRNGYTF.

V usage is TRBV5-1 and J usage is TRBJ1-4; a weak D match, TRBD1 (5 bases). CDR3 length: 15 residues. V lost 2 bases, J lost 5 bases, and 13 bases lay in between. CDR1 is SGHRS, CDR2 YFSETQ, per germline. The CDR3 nucleotides read TGCGCCAGCAGCTTCCAGGGAGGTATGAATGAAAAACTGTTTTTT. Its translation: CASSFQGGMNEKLFF.

This clone was seen a single time. V is TRBV7-9 and J is TRBJ2-1; 8 positions match TRBD2. The CDR3 totals 15 residues. Trimming took 4 bases from V and 6 from J; bases not matched to a gene: 8. Germline lookup yields CDR1 SEHNR and CDR2 FQNEAQ (reference sequence). The CDR3 DNA sequence: TGTGCCAGCAGCTCCCCCGGGGGGGGGACCAATGAGCAGTTCTTC. Its protein product is CASSSPGGGTNEQFF.

V usage is TRBV27 and J usage is TRBJ1-5, with 8 nucleotides matching TRBD1. This CDR3 contains 15 residues. Germline V lookup: CDR1 MNHEY, CDR2 SMNVEV (reference sequence). Germline trimming cut 6 bases from V and 6 bases from J; bases unmatched to any gene: 10. CDR3 sequence (DNA): TGTGCCAGCAGCCATGGACAGGGCGTTGGTCAGCCCCAGCATTTT. Translating gives CASSHGQGVGQPQHF.

The J gene is TRBJ1-1, the V gene TRBV9; D call uncertain. Germline V gene lookup returns CDR1 SGDLS and CDR2 YYNGEE. Trimming shortened V by 1 base and J by 1 base, and 8 bases separated the two germline ends. The CDR3 has 14 residues. The CDR3 reads CASSVYSENTEAFF. The CDR3 DNA reads TGTGCCAGCAGCGTATATTCAGAGAACACTGAAGCTTTCTTT.

The chain joins TRBV2 to TRBJ2-1, with 14 bases lining up with TRBD2. J lost 4 bases, V lost 6 bases, and 11 bases had no gene match. CDR1 SNHLY and CDR2 FYNNEI come from the germline V gene. The CDR3 extends over 18 amino acids. The CDR3 coding sequence is TGTGCCAGCAGGCCCGGGTGGGGACTAGCGGGGGAGTACAATGAGCAGTTCTTC. Protein product: CASRPGWGLAGEYNEQFF.

In its sample, this clone was seen once. V usage is TRBV7-8 and J usage is TRBJ1-1; D might be TRBD1 (6 bases). Trimming pared 5 bases from V and 9 bases from J, leaving 16 bases between. The germline CDR1 and CDR2 sequences are SGHVS and FQNEAQ. The CDR3 is 13 amino acids. In DNA, the CDR3 is TGTGCCAGCAGCCCAGGGGTTACCGGTAAAGCTTTCTTT. Translating it yields CASSPGVTGKAFF.

The chain recombines TRBV18 with TRBJ2-7; D is perhaps TRBD1 (6 bases). V shed 4 bases and J shed 8 bases, with 24 bases lying between them. From germline, CDR1 is KGHSH and CDR2 LQKENI. This CDR3 has 16 residues. The CDR3 sequence: CASSLEAGTQKTKQYF. The CDR3 nucleotides read TGTGCCAGCTCACTAGAAGCCGGGACACAGAAGACGAAGCAGTACTTC.

V is TRBV2 and J is TRBJ2-3, with 8 bases aligning to TRBD2. Trimming took 2 bases from V and 6 from J; bases not matched to a gene: 7. The CDR3 consists of 15 residues. CDR1 and CDR2 from the germline V gene are SNHLY and FYNNEI. DNA of the CDR3: TGTGCCAGCAGTGAATTCCTAGCGGGTAGGGATACGCAGTATTTT. It is translated as CASSEFLAGRDTQYF.

The rearrangement joins TRBV11-3 to TRBJ2-3, with D perhaps TRBD2 (5 bases). V dropped 4 bases and J dropped 0 bases, with 14 bases sitting between them. The germline V gene has CDR1 SGHNT and CDR2 YENEEA. The CDR3 runs 16 residues. CDR3: CASSSRTGRSTDTQYF. CDR3 DNA: TGTGCCAGCAGCTCCAGGACTGGGAGAAGCACAGATACGCAGTATTTT. Drawing the rest from reference TRBV11-3 and TRBJ2-3, the complete variable domain is EAGVVQSPRYKIIEKKQPVAFWCNPISGHNTLYWYLQNLGQGPELLIRYENEEAVDDSQLPKDRFSAERLKGVDSTLKIQPAELGDSAVYLCASSSRTGRSTDTQYFGPGTRLTVL.

This clone was found once. The chain uses TRBV7-9 and TRBJ1-1, with a weak D call TRBD1 (5 bases). Germline V CDR1 and CDR2: SEHNR, FQNEAQ (reference sequence). The V end was cut by 5 bases, the J end by 5 bases, with 9 bases between. This CDR3 spans 12 amino acids. CDR3: CASSPQGTEAFF. The DNA for the CDR3 is TGTGCCAGCAGCCCTCAGGGAACTGAAGCTTTCTTT. The full variable domain, its missing parts supplied by reference TRBV7-9 and TRBJ1-1, is DTGVSQNPRHKITKRGQNVTFRCDPISEHNRLYWYRQTLGQGPEFLTYFQNEAQLEKSRLLSDRFSAERPKGSFSTLEIQRTEQGDSAMYLCASSPQGTEAFFGQGTRLTVV.

The gene calls are TRBV6-5 and TRBJ1-4; possible D gene TRBD1, 5 bases. The CDR3 loop spans 12 amino acids. V was shortened by 8 bases and J by 8 bases, with 12 bases between the two germline ends. Germline V gene data show CDR1 as MNHEY and CDR2 as SVGAGI. The CDR3 loop reads CASRPGIEKLFF. The CDR3, as DNA: TGTGCCAGCCGCCCAGGGATAGAAAAACTGTTTTTT.

V usage is TRBV30 and J usage is TRBJ2-5, with 7 positions matching TRBD1. Germline CDR1 reads GTSNPN; CDR2 reads SVGIG (reference sequence). The CDR3 has 18 residues. After removal of 3 bases from V and 3 bases from J, the junction contained 19 bases not matched to a gene. The CDR3 loop is CAWSTPWTRGTAKETQYF. The CDR3 coding sequence is TGTGCCTGGAGCACACCGTGGACCAGGGGGACGGCAAAAGAGACCCAGTACTTC.